This TCR beta chain stems from a study of cytomegalovirus exposure and HLA in healthy donors. V gave up 6 bases and J gave up 4 bases; unmatched junction bases: 8. The germline gives CDR1 SGHTA, CDR2 FQGNSA. The CDR3 spans 14 residues. The PCR ran on 60 Vbeta and 13 Jbeta primers. TCRdb keeps only in-frame clones here, not all; method: immunoSEQ multiplex PCR. The sample includes fewer than 200,000 clones, about 79% seen only once; the top ten take almost 6.5%. This sequence was found in a man aged 35 to 55 in good health and CMV-seropositive. The sample was PBMCs. This chain joins TRBV7-2 and TRBJ1-1, with 7 bases fitting TRBD1. The CDR3 sequence: CASRRQGISTEAFF. The CDR3 nucleotides read TGTGCCAGCAGACGACAGGGAATAAGCACTGAAGCTTTCTTT.